The 18 T cell receptor beta chains presented below share a single source sample, sequenced in a study of cytomegalovirus exposure and HLA in healthy donors. PCR used 60 Vbeta primers and 13 Jbeta primers. TCRdb's copy holds only in-frame clones and misses some; the assay was immunoSEQ multiplex PCR. The sample records over 150,000 clones, roughly 75% being singletons. What was sequenced was PBMCs. Receptors originate from a woman aged 45-65 years in good health and CMV-seropositive.

A few counts support this clone. The chain carries TRBV2 and TRBJ1-3; 7 bases match TRBD1. CDR3 length equals 16 residues. V dropped 6 bases and J dropped 2; count of bases not matched to a gene: 10. Germline CDR1 reads SNHLY; CDR2 reads FYNNEI. The CDR3 sequence: CASSGEQGLAGNTIYF. The CDR3 region has the DNA TGTGCCAGCAGCGGGGAACAGGGGCTCGCTGGAAACACCATATATTTT.

This chain uses TRBV10-3 with TRBJ2-7, with D possibly matching TRBD2 (5 bases). The CDR3 totals 13 residues. V was shortened by 10 bases and J by 2 bases, with 15 bases between the two germline ends. CDR1 and CDR2 (germline): ENHRY, SYGVKD. This CDR3 is CATAEGPAYEQYF. The CDR3 DNA sequence: TGTGCCACCGCCGAGGGCCCAGCCTACGAGCAGTACTTC.

This chain links TRBV25-1 with TRBJ1-2, with 7 nucleotides matching TRBD1. The CDR3 length is 13 residues. Germline-derived CDR1 and CDR2 are MGHDK and SYGVNS. With 6 bases clipped from V and 9 bases from J, the junction kept 10 bases outside the gene matches. The CDR3 here is CASSLSTGRRYTF. CDR3 sequence (DNA): TGTGCCAGCAGCCTATCGACAGGGAGGCGCTACACCTTC.

The genes are TRBV9 and TRBJ2-5; 9 bases match TRBD2. V gave up 8 bases and J gave up 4 bases; unmatched junction bases: 21. This CDR3 spans 18 amino acids. Germline lookup yields CDR1 SGDLS and CDR2 YYNGEE. CDR3 DNA sequence: TGTGCCAGTAGTAATGGGAGGACTAGCGCAAACCCGGGAGAGACCCAGTACTTC. Protein: CASSNGRTSANPGETQYF.

This chain uses TRBV27 with TRBJ1-1, with 8 nucleotides matching TRBD1. Germline CDR1 MNHEY, CDR2 SMNVEV (reference sequence). The CDR3 is 14 residues long. Germline trimming cut 6 bases from V and 1 base from J; bases unmatched to any gene: 4. CDR3: CASRIGQGNTEAFF. CDR3 in DNA: TGTGCCAGCAGGATTGGACAGGGGAACACTGAAGCTTTCTTT.

This chain joins TRBV7-6 and TRBJ2-1; TRBD2 agrees at 11 bases. The CDR3 is 19 residues long. Germline CDR1 is SGHVS and CDR2 is FNYEAQ. With 1 base clipped from V and 1 base from J, the junction kept 9 bases outside the gene matches. The CDR3 loop reads CASSLVLASGRRSYNEQFF. The CDR3 DNA sequence: TGTGCCAGCAGCTTAGTGTTGGCTAGCGGGAGGCGTTCCTACAATGAGCAGTTCTTC.

The chain couples TRBV19 to TRBJ1-1; 7 nucleotides line up with TRBD1. There are 13 residues in the CDR3. Germline CDR1 is LNHDA and CDR2 is SQIVND (reference sequence). V was clipped by 9 bases and J by 4 bases; unmatched bases: 8. CDR3 amino acids: CASNPGTATEAFF. The CDR3 DNA follows: TGTGCCAGCAATCCTGGGACAGCCACTGAAGCTTTCTTT.

The chain uses TRBV29-1 and TRBJ1-2; 9 bases align to TRBD1. The CDR3 covers 13 residues. Per germline, CDR1 SQVTM and CDR2 ANQGSEA. Trimming cost V 7 bases and J 5 bases; bases outside gene matches: 8. DNA for the CDR3: TGCAGCGCGCTTATGACAGGGGGGTATGGCTACACCTTC. It specifies CSALMTGGYGYTF.

This clone was found a few times. V and J are TRBV6-5 and TRBJ1-5; D gene ambiguous. V lost 5 bases and J lost 2, with 13 bases in between. The CDR3 consists of 15 residues. Germline CDR1 is MNHEY and CDR2 is SVGAGI. The CDR3 DNA reads TGTGCCAGCAGTCCTATCCCAGGTGGCAATCAGCCCCAGCATTTT. Its translation: CASSPIPGGNQPQHF.

J is TRBJ1-1 and V is TRBV28; no reliable D call. Germline V CDR1 and CDR2: MDHEN, SYDVKM. The CDR3 covers 12 residues. The V and J ends lost 2 bases and 5 bases respectively, with 6 bases between them. CDR3 amino acids: CASSLDWTEAFF. CDR3 DNA: TGTGCCAGCAGTTTAGACTGGACTGAAGCTTTCTTT. Drawing the rest from reference TRBV28 and TRBJ1-1, the complete variable domain is DVKVTQSSRYLVKRTGEKVFLECVQDMDHENMFWYRQDPGLGLRLIYFSYDVKMKEKGDIPEGYSVSREKKERFSLILESASTNQTSMYLCASSLDWTEAFFGQGTRLTVV.

V and J are TRBV19 and TRBJ2-1; a possible D gene is TRBD1 (6 bases). This CDR3 region has 16 residues. Trimming took off 1 base at V and 2 bases at J, with 12 bases between the two ends. Per the germline V gene, CDR1 is LNHDA and CDR2 is SQIVND (reference sequence). Here the CDR3 reads CASSIGSRGTYNEQFF. CDR3 DNA: TGTGCCAGTAGTATAGGTTCCAGGGGAACCTACAATGAGCAGTTCTTC.

This clone showed up just once. A junction end diverges from the germline sequence, so it may reflect a read error. The rearrangement uses TRBV7-9 and TRBJ1-4; D is uncertain. Germline values: CDR1 SEHNR, CDR2 FQNEAQ (reference sequence). The CDR3 runs to 14 residues. The CDR3 sequence is CSSSPRLIDEKLFF. The CDR3 bases are TGTTCCAGCAGCCCGCGGCTGATCGATGAAAAACTGTTTTTT.

The chain is built from TRBV7-8 and TRBJ2-3, with D possibly being TRBD1 (5 bases). The V end lost 3 bases, the J end lost 2 bases, and 12 bases lay between the germline ends. Germline lookup yields CDR1 SGHVS and CDR2 FQNEAQ. The CDR3 is 15 residues long. The DNA for the CDR3 is TGTGCCAGCAGCTTTACAGGAGCCCACACAGATACGCAGTATTTT. It codes for CASSFTGAHTDTQYF. The variable domain in full, completed from reference TRBV7-8 and TRBJ2-3, reads GAGVSQSPRYKVAKRGQDVALRCDPISGHVSLFWYQQALGQGPEFLTYFQNEAQLDKSGLPSDRFFAERPEGSVSTLKIQRTQQEDSAVYLCASSFTGAHTDTQYFGPGTRLTVL.

The CDR3 DNA sequence: TGTGCCAGCAGCCCCGAGATAGCCTCCGAGCAGTACTTC. This encodes CASSPEIASEQYF. The V call is TRBV14, the J call TRBJ2-7, with no clear D. CDR3 length: 13 amino acids. In germline, CDR1 is SGHDN, CDR2 FVKESK. The V gene lost 4 bases and the J gene lost 6 bases, with 13 bases spanning the gap. The full variable domain, rest sourced from reference TRBV14 and TRBJ2-7, is EAGVTQFPSHSVIEKGQTVTLRCDPISGHDNLYWYRRVMGKEIKFLLHFVKESKQDESGMPNNRFLAERTGGTYSTLKVQPAELEDSGVYFCASSPEIASEQYFGPGTRLTVT.

In its sample, this clone was seen once. The chain is built from TRBV5-4 and TRBJ2-3, with TRBD2 identical over 7 bases. The CDR3 runs 15 residues. V lost 2 bases and J lost 1; bases outside the gene matches: 4. Germline V gene data show CDR1 as SGHNT and CDR2 as YYREEE (reference sequence). The CDR3: CASSLAGLRTDTQYF. The CDR3 coding sequence is TGTGCCAGCAGCTTAGCGGGGCTCCGCACAGATACGCAGTATTTT.

V is TRBV28 and J is TRBJ1-6; a possible D gene is TRBD1 (5 bases). V lost 6 bases and J 11 bases, leaving 20 bases between the germline ends. The CDR3 sequence is 15 residues long. CDR1 MDHEN and CDR2 SYDVKM come from the germline V gene. Here the CDR3 DNA reads TGTGCCAGCAGCGGGAGGCAGGGAGCCTTTCCACCCCTCCACTTT. Its translation is CASSGRQGAFPPLHF.

The chain is built from TRBV2 and TRBJ2-5; D remains ambiguous. The germline gives CDR1 SNHLY, CDR2 FYNNEI. V lost 8 bases and J 3 bases, leaving 10 bases between the germline ends. This CDR3 is 12 amino acids long. As DNA, the CDR3 is TGTGCCAGCGGGTTGCAGGAAGAGACCCAGTACTTC. Its translation: CASGLQEETQYF.

The CDR3: CASSLIGAGTDTQYF. The CDR3 bases are TGTGCCAGCAGTTTAATAGGAGCGGGCACAGATACGCAGTATTTT. This chain joins TRBV28 and TRBJ2-3; weak D call: TRBD2 (5 bases). Germline CDR1 MDHEN, CDR2 SYDVKM. Trimming left V 2 bases short and J 1 base short, with 10 bases between. The CDR3 spans 15 residues.